Sequencing of this T cell receptor (beta chain) was carried out in a study of T cells after yellow fever vaccination. Study findings and constraints: By day 5 rather than day 15, the secondary response had peaked, though it was weaker. Abundant bulk-population clonotypes could contaminate the FACS-sorted repertoires. Boosting was followed by the reappearance of most primary-vaccination clones (under 97% CD4, around 90% CD8).

Germline assignment: CDR1 SGHTA and CDR2 FQGNSA. The V end was cut by 2 bases, the J end by 3 bases, with 11 bases between. The CDR3 is made up of 15 amino acids. This clonotype was counted at least ten times. What it binds is unknown. Synthesis of TCR cDNA relied on 5'RACE template switching, which attached a universal primer site and UMIs. TCRdb re-called the 5' RACE reads through MiXCR, storing one row per CDR3 protein. The sample contains 160,000 or so distinct CDR3 sequences, 6% to 7.5% of which appear only once. Here the sequenced sample was CD4+ T cells sorted from PBMCs, taken less than 6 days after the first yellow fever vaccination. The clonotype was recovered from a man between 18 and 35 years old who received the YFV17D yellow fever vaccine. The chain employs TRBV7-2 and TRBJ1-3; the D gene is possibly TRBD1 (5 bases). The DNA for the CDR3 is TGTGCCAGCAGCTTATCCGGCAGGGATGGAAACACCATATATTTT. It yields the protein CASSLSGRDGNTIYF.